Shown below are 4 T cell receptor beta chains from a single sample sequenced in a study of blood T cell repertoires in COVID-19. Measured with immunoSEQ multiplex PCR; TCRdb has only the in-frame clones, and not every one. Counted here are about 87,000 clones, around 86% occurring once; the ten biggest clones make up 4.5% to 5.5%. What was sequenced was peripheral blood. The receptors shown here come from a man in his forties with acute or convalescent COVID-19.

The CDR3 DNA follows: TGTGCCAGCGGGGGGACTGAAGCTTTCTTT. It codes for CASGGTEAFF. The rearrangement links TRBV19 to TRBJ1-1; possible D gene TRBD1, 5 bases. Germline CDR1 LNHDA, CDR2 SQIVND (reference sequence). Trimming cost V 9 bases and J 5 bases, with 7 bases left between them. The CDR3 has 10 amino acids.

The genes are TRBV1 and TRBJ1-2; TRBD1, the table's D call, was not compared with the DNA. TRBV1 is annotated as a pseudogene. The CDR3 runs to 14 residues. The CDR3 protein is CTSSQDKGKDGYTF. Here the CDR3 DNA reads TGCACCAGCAGCCAAGATAAGGGGAAGGACGGCTACACCTTC.

This chain joins TRBV7-2 and TRBJ1-1; the D gene is possibly TRBD1 (6 bases). Germline V lookup: CDR1 SGHTA, CDR2 FQGNSA. The V and J ends lost 4 bases and 7 bases respectively, with 19 bases between them. This CDR3 has 15 residues. The CDR3 here is CASSWGPQGRGEAFF. CDR3 coding DNA: TGTGCCAGCAGCTGGGGGCCGCAGGGCAGAGGTGAAGCTTTCTTT.

V is TRBV6-5 and J is TRBJ2-6, with D possibly being TRBD1 (6 bases). The V end was cut by 5 bases, the J end by 2 bases, with 10 bases between. CDR3 length: 15 residues. Germline V gene sequence: CDR1 MNHEY, CDR2 SVGAGI. As DNA, the CDR3 is TGTGCCAGCAGTCTCAGGGGACCTGGGGCCAACGTCCTGACTTTC. It specifies CASSLRGPGANVLTF.